A selection of T cell receptor beta chains follows, all from one sample in a study of control samples from healthy donors and cancer patients. Method: immunoSEQ multiplex PCR; TCRdb's copy keeps in-frame clones and lacks some. The sample consists of under 200,000 clones, 94% of them appearing once. Sequenced: blood. The receptors derive from a woman between 40 and 50 years old in good health. Both conserved end residues are part of each CDR3. Fields, in order: D gene, J gene, V gene, clone size, CDR3 protein, CDR3 DNA. A D gene is named only where the DNA matches it firmly. Size tells how often a clone was seen (once, few, many) or the class of an expanded clone, and some rows leave it out.

d_gene: .; j_gene: TRBJ1-2; v_gene: TRBV5-6; abundance: .; CDR3aa: CASSRRDSGGGYTF; CDR3nt: TGTGCCAGCAGCCGGCGGGACTCCGGAGGGGGCTACACCTTC
d_gene: .; j_gene: TRBJ1-6; v_gene: TRBV5-1; abundance: .; CDR3aa: CASSLDFPGAGNSPLHF; CDR3nt: TGCGCCAGCAGCTTGGATTTCCCGGGGGCGGGAAATTCACCCCTCCACTTT
d_gene: TRBD2; j_gene: TRBJ2-3; v_gene: TRBV6-2/TRBV6-3; abundance: .; CDR3aa: CASSSGLANTQYF; CDR3nt: TGTGCCAGCAGTTCGGGACTAGCGAATACGCAGTATTTT
d_gene: .; j_gene: TRBJ2-1; v_gene: TRBV30; abundance: .; CDR3aa: CAWSVKGGTLSSYNEQFF; CDR3nt: TGTGCCTGGAGTGTTAAAGGTGGGACCCTGAGCTCCTACAATGAGCAGTTCTTC
d_gene: TRBD1; j_gene: TRBJ2-2; v_gene: TRBV18; abundance: .; CDR3aa: CASSLSGQALWELFF; CDR3nt: TGTGCCAGCTCACTCAGCGGACAGGCCTTGTGGGAGCTGTTTTTT
d_gene: .; j_gene: TRBJ1-1; v_gene: TRBV18; abundance: .; CDR3aa: CASSTGTPLRRAFF; CDR3nt: TGTGCCAGCTCAACCGGGACTCCCCTACGGCGAGCTTTCTTT
d_gene: TRBD1; j_gene: TRBJ1-5; v_gene: TRBV20-1; abundance: .; CDR3aa: CSASAAGGRGNQPQHF; CDR3nt: TGCAGTGCTAGTGCTGCAGGGGGTAGGGGCAATCAGCCCCAGCATTTT
d_gene: .; j_gene: TRBJ1-1; v_gene: TRBV6-5; abundance: .; CDR3aa: CASSFSLGLILTEAFF; CDR3nt: TGTGCCAGCAGTTTCTCGCTCGGACTTATACTCACTGAAGCTTTCTTT
d_gene: TRBD1; j_gene: TRBJ1-5; v_gene: TRBV27; abundance: .; CDR3aa: CASSSDRGRDQPQHF; CDR3nt: TGTGCCAGCAGCTCAGACAGGGGGCGAGATCAGCCCCAGCATTTT
d_gene: TRBD2; j_gene: TRBJ2-5; v_gene: TRBV19; abundance: .; CDR3aa: CASSMAGGGETQYF; CDR3nt: TGTGCCAGTAGTATGGCGGGGGGGGGCGAGACCCAGTACTTC
d_gene: TRBD1; j_gene: TRBJ1-2; v_gene: TRBV7-9; abundance: .; CDR3aa: CASSLGGQGGTGYTF; CDR3nt: TGTGCCAGCAGCTTAGGGGGACAGGGGGGGACCGGCTACACCTTC
d_gene: .; j_gene: TRBJ1-5; v_gene: TRBV18; abundance: once; CDR3aa: CASSPQNQPQHF; CDR3nt: TGTGCCAGCTCACCACAGAATCAGCCCCAGCATTTT
d_gene: .; j_gene: TRBJ1-6; v_gene: TRBV9; abundance: .; CDR3aa: CASSVEGATLHF; CDR3nt: TGTGCCAGCAGCGTAGAAGGGGCTACCCTCCACTTT
d_gene: .; j_gene: TRBJ2-7; v_gene: TRBV10-2; abundance: .; CDR3aa: CASRGQSSYEQYF; CDR3nt: TGCGCCAGCAGAGGACAGAGCTCCTACGAGCAGTACTTC
d_gene: .; j_gene: TRBJ1-2; v_gene: TRBV12-3/TRBV12-4; abundance: .; CDR3aa: CASSLSGIYGYTF; CDR3nt: TGTGCCAGCAGTTTATCAGGGATCTATGGCTACACCTTC
d_gene: .; j_gene: TRBJ1-1; v_gene: TRBV19; abundance: .; CDR3aa: CASSIGFRVQKNTEAFF; CDR3nt: TGTGCCAGTAGTATAGGCTTCCGGGTCCAAAAGAACACTGAAGCTTTCTTT
d_gene: TRBD1; j_gene: TRBJ1-2; v_gene: TRBV7-9; abundance: once; CDR3aa: CASSADRAGYTF; CDR3nt: TGTGCCAGCAGCGCGGACAGGGCAGGCTACACCTTC
d_gene: .; j_gene: TRBJ2-2; v_gene: TRBV7-2; abundance: .; CDR3aa: CASSRENTGELFF; CDR3nt: TGTGCCAGCAGCCGCGAGAACACCGGGGAGCTGTTTTTT
d_gene: .; j_gene: TRBJ2-3; v_gene: TRBV6-2/TRBV6-3; abundance: .; CDR3aa: CASSSPGSGDTQYF; CDR3nt: TGTGCCAGCAGCAGTCCAGGATCAGGGGATACGCAGTATTTT
d_gene: TRBD2; j_gene: TRBJ2-7; v_gene: TRBV6-2/TRBV6-3; abundance: .; CDR3aa: CASSLLSSGRASYEQYF; CDR3nt: TGTGCCAGCAGTCTACTTTCGAGCGGGAGGGCCTCCTACGAGCAGTACTTC
d_gene: .; j_gene: TRBJ1-2; v_gene: TRBV5-1; abundance: .; CDR3aa: CASSSQKEGYTF; CDR3nt: TGCGCCAGCAGCTCGCAGAAGGAGGGCTACACCTTC
d_gene: .; j_gene: TRBJ2-1; v_gene: TRBV9; abundance: .; CDR3aa: CASSVTSRSSYNEQFF; CDR3nt: TGTGCCAGCAGCGTAACTAGCCGGAGCTCCTACAATGAGCAGTTCTTC
d_gene: .; j_gene: TRBJ1-2; v_gene: TRBV19; abundance: .; CDR3aa: CASSPANYGYTF; CDR3nt: TGTGCCAGTTCACCAGCTAACTATGGCTACACCTTC
d_gene: .; j_gene: TRBJ1-2; v_gene: TRBV9; abundance: .; CDR3aa: CASSVATSYGYTF; CDR3nt: TGTGCCAGCAGCGTAGCGACCAGCTATGGCTACACCTTC
d_gene: TRBD2; j_gene: TRBJ2-7; v_gene: TRBV18; abundance: .; CDR3aa: CASSTNSGYEQYF; CDR3nt: TGTGCCAGCTCAACGAATAGCGGGTACGAGCAGTACTTC
d_gene: TRBD1; j_gene: TRBJ1-6; v_gene: TRBV28; abundance: .; CDR3aa: CASSLEGALNSPLHF; CDR3nt: TGTGCCAGCAGTTTGGAGGGGGCCCTTAATTCACCCCTCCACTTT
d_gene: TRBD1; j_gene: TRBJ2-2; v_gene: TRBV5-1; abundance: .; CDR3aa: CASSLSTGSFGELFF; CDR3nt: TGCGCCAGCAGCTTGTCGACAGGGTCATTCGGGGAGCTGTTTTTT
d_gene: TRBD2; j_gene: TRBJ2-1; v_gene: TRBV5-4; abundance: .; CDR3aa: CASSPGAASGRGEQFF; CDR3nt: TGTGCCAGCAGCCCCGGCGCGGCTAGCGGGAGGGGTGAGCAGTTCTTC
d_gene: .; j_gene: TRBJ1-1; v_gene: TRBV5-1; abundance: .; CDR3aa: CASSFEADTEAFF; CDR3nt: TGCGCCAGCAGCTTTGAGGCCGACACTGAAGCTTTCTTT
d_gene: .; j_gene: TRBJ1-1; v_gene: TRBV20-1; abundance: once; CDR3aa: CSASRMATGNTEAFF; CDR3nt: TGCAGTGCTAGTCGGATGGCAACTGGGAACACTGAAGCTTTCTTT
d_gene: .; j_gene: TRBJ1-3; v_gene: TRBV7-3; abundance: .; CDR3aa: CASSLNTGPGNTIYF; CDR3nt: TGTGCCAGCAGCTTAAATACAGGGCCGGGAAACACCATATATTTT
d_gene: .; j_gene: TRBJ1-1; v_gene: TRBV4-3; abundance: .; CDR3aa: CASSLMTGSGAEAFF; CDR3nt: TGCGCCAGCAGCCTCATGACAGGTTCGGGGGCTGAAGCTTTCTTT
d_gene: .; j_gene: TRBJ2-3; v_gene: TRBV12-5; abundance: .; CDR3aa: CASGLVLRSNPQYF; CDR3nt: TGTGCTAGTGGTTTGGTACTTCGGAGTAACCCGCAGTATTTT
d_gene: .; j_gene: TRBJ2-7; v_gene: TRBV18; abundance: .; CDR3aa: CASSPIGYEQYF; CDR3nt: TGTGCCAGCTCACCCATCGGGTACGAGCAGTACTTC
d_gene: .; j_gene: TRBJ1-1; v_gene: TRBV9; abundance: .; CDR3aa: CASSVGNARPEAFF; CDR3nt: TGTGCCAGCAGCGTAGGGAACGCTCGACCTGAAGCTTTCTTT
d_gene: .; j_gene: TRBJ2-2; v_gene: TRBV7-2; abundance: .; CDR3aa: CASSLGGGTLKGELFF; CDR3nt: TGTGCCAGCAGCTTAGGTGGTGGGACACTTAAGGGGGAGCTGTTTTTT